The 30 T cell receptor beta chains given below trace back to one sample, sequenced in a study of cytomegalovirus exposure and HLA in healthy donors. The PCR made use of 60 Vbeta and 13 Jbeta primers. Assay used: immunoSEQ multiplex PCR; TCRdb lists only in-frame clones, some missing. This table has some 130,000 clones, around 80% appearing once. The sequencing sample was made of PBMCs. These receptors were collected from a man aged 25-40 years in good health.

The chain combines TRBV9 with TRBJ1-4; no definite D call. V dropped 6 bases and J dropped 5 bases, with 17 bases sitting between them. Germline lookup yields CDR1 SGDLS and CDR2 YYNGEE. The CDR3 has 15 amino acids. The CDR3 bases are TGTGCCAGCACCCAAGGATGGGCCCAAAATGAAAAACTGTTTTTT. Amino acid sequence: CASTQGWAQNEKLFF.

The CDR3 protein is CASSGRGSTDTQYF. CDR3 sequence (DNA): TGTGCCAGTAGCGGGAGGGGGAGCACAGATACGCAGTATTTT. The genes are TRBV2 and TRBJ2-3; TRBD2 aligns across 11 bases. In germline, CDR1 is SNHLY, CDR2 FYNNEI. The CDR3 has 14 residues. With V trimmed by 9 bases and J by 0 bases, 2 bases remained unmatched. Combining the CDR3 with reference TRBV2 and TRBJ2-3 gives the whole variable domain EPEVTQTPSHQVTQMGQEVILRCVPISNHLYFYWYRQILGQKVEFLVSFYNNEISEKSEIFDDQFSVERPDGSNFTLKIRSTKLEDSAMYFCASSGRGSTDTQYFGPGTRLTVL.

This rearrangement joins TRBV11-3 to TRBJ2-5, with TRBD1 matching 7 bases. CDR1 and CDR2 from the germline V gene are SGHNT and YENEEA. The CDR3 consists of 15 residues. J lost 7 bases, V lost 1 base, and 9 bases had no gene match. CDR3 region: CASSLARTGLGTQYF. Written as DNA, the CDR3 is TGTGCCAGCAGCTTAGCCAGGACAGGTCTCGGGACCCAGTACTTC.

The chain combines TRBV10-3 with TRBJ2-7; D gene unclear. CDR1 is ENHRY, CDR2 SYGVKD, per germline. The germline V and J ends were trimmed by 2 bases and 2 bases, with 4 bases remaining between them. This CDR3 spans 12 amino acids. The CDR3 here is CAISETPYEQYF. CDR3 nucleotides: TGTGCCATCAGTGAGACTCCCTACGAGCAGTACTTC.

Only one count was recorded for this clone. The rearrangement uses TRBV7-9 and TRBJ2-1; the match to TRBD2 covers 7 bases. Germline trimming cut 5 bases from V and 2 bases from J; bases unmatched to any gene: 9. Germline assignment: CDR1 SEHNR and CDR2 FQNEAQ (reference sequence). This CDR3 has 16 residues. CDR3 sequence: CASSPTGLGAYNEQFF. DNA for the CDR3: TGTGCCAGCAGCCCTACCGGACTAGGGGCCTACAATGAGCAGTTCTTC.

The rearrangement links TRBV2 to TRBJ1-6; D gene ambiguous. Germline-derived CDR1 and CDR2 are SNHLY and FYNNEI. The CDR3 runs to 15 residues. V lost 8 bases and J 9 bases, leaving 20 bases between the germline ends. The CDR3 reads CASGEEDPRGSPLHF. CDR3 nucleotides: TGTGCCAGCGGGGAGGAGGACCCCCGGGGTTCACCCCTCCACTTT. Filled out from reference TRBV2 and TRBJ1-6, the complete variable domain reads EPEVTQTPSHQVTQMGQEVILRCVPISNHLYFYWYRQILGQKVEFLVSFYNNEISEKSEIFDDQFSVERPDGSNFTLKIRSTKLEDSAMYFCASGEEDPRGSPLHFGNGTRLTVT.

V gene TRBV5-1 combines with J gene TRBJ2-7; D might be TRBD1 (6 bases). With 2 bases removed from V and 7 bases from J, the gap between germline ends came to 16 bases. Germline values: CDR1 SGHRS, CDR2 YFSETQ. The CDR3 length is 14 residues. Written as DNA, the CDR3 is TGCGCCAGCAGCTTTCAGGGGACCCTGGGGGAGCAGTACTTC. Translation: CASSFQGTLGEQYF. The complete variable domain, with remaining parts taken from reference TRBV5-1 and TRBJ2-7, reads KAGVTQTPRYLIKTRGQQVTLSCSPISGHRSVSWYQQTPGQGLQFLFEYFSETQRNKGNFPGRFSGRQFSNSRSEMNVSTLELGDSALYLCASSFQGTLGEQYFGPGTRLTVT.

The chain couples TRBV11-1 to TRBJ2-7; D is perhaps TRBD1 (6 bases). V was trimmed by 5 bases and J by 0 bases, leaving 14 bases between them. The CDR3 is 15 residues long. Looked up from germline, CDR1 is SGHAT and CDR2 is FQDESV (reference sequence). CDR3 residues: CASSQRQVASYEQYF. For the CDR3, the DNA is TGTGCCAGCAGCCAGCGACAGGTAGCCTCCTACGAGCAGTACTTC.

The chain employs TRBV19 and TRBJ2-7; 8 bases map to TRBD1. The CDR3 length is 16 residues. Germline CDR1 reads LNHDA; CDR2 reads SQIVND (reference sequence). J gave up 0 bases and V 4 bases, and 8 bases lay outside the gene matches. The CDR3 DNA reads TGTGCCAGTAGTACTCGACAGGGGACGAGCTCCTACGAGCAGTACTTC. This translates into CASSTRQGTSSYEQYF.

DNA for the CDR3: TGCGCCAGCAGCCAAGTGAGACTAGCGGGAGGGTCAGATACGCAGTATTTT. Amino acids: CASSQVRLAGGSDTQYF. The gene calls are TRBV4-1 and TRBJ2-3; 14 nucleotides match TRBD2. The CDR3 loop spans 17 amino acids. The germline gives CDR1 MGHRA, CDR2 YSYEKL. V shed 1 base, J shed 4 bases, and the junction held 4 bases outside the gene matches.

This clone has only a few counts. V gene TRBV7-8 combines with J gene TRBJ1-3; D gene unclear. V was cut by 0 bases and J by 0 bases, with 12 bases left in between. The CDR3 is made up of 17 amino acids. From germline, CDR1 is SGHVS and CDR2 FQNEAQ. For the CDR3, the DNA is TGTGCCAGCAGCTTAGCGCAGGTGGCAAGCTCTGGAAACACCATATATTTT. Translated, it gives CASSLAQVASSGNTIYF.

The chain combines TRBV18 with TRBJ2-7, with TRBD2 identical over 9 bases. Looked up from germline, CDR1 is KGHSH and CDR2 is LQKENI. The CDR3 is 14 residues long. After removal of 6 bases from V and 5 bases from J, the junction contained 8 bases not matched to a gene. The CDR3 loop reads CASSLREGLNEQYF. DNA of the CDR3: TGTGCCAGCTCGTTGCGGGAGGGCCTAAACGAGCAGTACTTC.

This clone occurred a few times. The V call is TRBV7-9, the J call TRBJ2-7, with TRBD2 as a possible D gene (6 bases). The length of the CDR3 is 14 residues. Germline V gene lookup returns CDR1 SEHNR and CDR2 FQNEAQ (reference sequence). The V gene lost 3 bases and the J gene lost 7 bases, with 16 bases spanning the gap. Written as DNA, the CDR3 is TGTGCCAGCAGCTTTGATAGCGGCCGCCGAGAGCAGTACTTC. It encodes CASSFDSGRREQYF.

In this sample, this clone turned up a few times. The J gene is TRBJ1-5, the V gene TRBV30; D perhaps matches TRBD1 (6 bases). Deletions cut 3 bases from V and 7 bases from J, with 10 bases between. This CDR3 is 12 amino acids long. The germline gives CDR1 GTSNPN, CDR2 SVGIG (reference sequence). This CDR3 reads CAWRDSIQPQHF. The CDR3 bases are TGTGCCTGGAGGGACAGTATCCAGCCCCAGCATTTT.

This clone has more than one count but fewer than ten. The chain uses TRBV10-3 and TRBJ2-1, with 9 bases aligning to TRBD2. This CDR3 has 16 residues. With 0 bases clipped from V and 8 bases from J, the junction kept 8 bases outside the gene matches. CDR1 ENHRY and CDR2 SYGVKD come from the germline V gene. The CDR3 reads CAISESAGGPFDEQFF. The CDR3, as DNA: TGTGCCATCAGTGAGTCTGCGGGAGGGCCGTTCGATGAGCAGTTCTTC.

Regarding this clone: At the DNA level, this CDR3 is encoded by other sequences in the same sample as well. The gene calls are TRBV6-5 and TRBJ1-4; unclear D gene. Trimming shortened V by 5 bases and J by 8 bases, and 9 bases separated the two germline ends. The CDR3 loop spans 12 amino acids. Germline V gene lookup returns CDR1 MNHEY and CDR2 SVGAGI. CDR3 sequence (DNA): TGTGCCAGCAGTACCGGTTGGGAAAAACTGTTTTTT. Amino acid sequence: CASSTGWEKLFF.

The rearrangement links TRBV5-1 to TRBJ2-7; TRBD2 might be the D (6 bases). The CDR3 sequence is 15 residues long. The germline V and J ends were trimmed by 4 bases and 4 bases, with 18 bases remaining between them. Germline CDR1 reads SGHRS; CDR2 reads YFSETQ. DNA for the CDR3: TGCGCCAGCAGCCGGGGGTCCAGCACGGAGTACGAGCAGTACTTC. Its translation is CASSRGSSTEYEQYF.

The J gene is TRBJ1-3, the V gene TRBV5-8; D not certain. Per germline, CDR1 SGHTS and CDR2 YDEGEE. Trimming removed 2 bases at V and 7 bases at J, with 7 bases between. The CDR3 spans 12 residues. The CDR3 is CASSFQDNTIYF. Written as DNA, the CDR3 is TGTGCCAGCAGCTTTCAGGATAACACCATATATTTT.

V usage is TRBV29-1 and J usage is TRBJ2-7; TRBD2 matches at 10 bases. With 4 bases clipped from V and 3 bases from J, the junction kept 3 bases outside the gene matches. There are 13 residues in the CDR3. Germline assignment: CDR1 SQVTM and CDR2 ANQGSEA. CDR3 in amino acids: CSVASGSGYEQYF. The DNA for the CDR3 is TGCAGCGTTGCTAGCGGGAGTGGCTACGAGCAGTACTTC.

The gene calls are TRBV7-9 and TRBJ2-5, with TRBD2 matching 10 bases. With the DNA end fitting TRBJ2-7 better, the J assignment may be wrong. This CDR3 is built from 14 residues. Germline-derived CDR1 and CDR2 are SEHNR and FQNEAQ (reference sequence). CDR3 coding DNA: TGTGCCAGCAGCGCAACTAGCGGGACTTACGAGCAGTACTTC. Its translation: CASSATSGTYEQYF.

Notes on this clone: Germline is not matched at one junction end, which may reflect a read error. V is TRBV25-1 and J is TRBJ2-7; weak D call: TRBD1 (5 bases). Per the germline V gene, CDR1 is MGHDK and CDR2 is SYGVNS. This CDR3 is 15 amino acids long. The CDR3 region is CASSKSRGNFYEQHF. Written as DNA, the CDR3 is TGTGCCAGCAGTAAAAGTAGGGGCAACTTCTACGAGCAGCACTTC.

This clone turned up a few times. The CDR3 reads CASREGARNEKLFF. DNA for the CDR3: TGTGCCAGCAGGGAGGGGGCACGGAATGAAAAACTGTTTTTT. This chain links TRBV2 with TRBJ1-4; the match to TRBD1 covers 7 bases. Germline assignment: CDR1 SNHLY and CDR2 FYNNEI. CDR3 length: 14 amino acids. Trimming at V came to 6 bases and at J to 5 bases, leaving 6 bases not matched to a gene.

This clone was picked up a small number of times. This rearrangement joins TRBV5-1 to TRBJ1-2; 9 bases are shared with TRBD1. V lost 4 bases and J lost 8; bases outside the gene matches: 6. The CDR3 covers 13 residues. Germline V gene data show CDR1 as SGHRS and CDR2 as YFSETQ. The CDR3 bases are TGCGCCAGCAGCATTGGACAGGGGAGAGGCTACACCTTC. This encodes CASSIGQGRGYTF.

The chain uses TRBV19 and TRBJ2-1, with 12 bases fitting TRBD2. Trimming at V came to 4 bases and at J to 5 bases, leaving 3 bases not matched to a gene. The germline gives CDR1 LNHDA, CDR2 SQIVND (reference sequence). CDR3 length: 15 residues. The CDR3 loop is CASSTRLAGDNEQFF. DNA of the CDR3: TGTGCCAGTAGTACCCGACTAGCGGGGGACAATGAGCAGTTCTTC.

This CDR3 reads CASSIQRGGTDTQYF. The CDR3 bases are TGTGCCAGTAGTATACAACGAGGCGGCACAGATACGCAGTATTTT. The V gene is TRBV19, the J gene TRBJ2-3, with D unresolved. Germline CDR1 is LNHDA and CDR2 is SQIVND (reference sequence). CDR3 length: 15 residues. Trimming left V 2 bases short and J 1 base short, with 10 bases between. Combining the CDR3 with reference TRBV19 and TRBJ2-3 gives the whole variable domain DGGITQSPKYLFRKEGQNVTLSCEQNLNHDAMYWYRQDPGQGLRLIYYSQIVNDFQKGDIAEGYSVSREKKESFPLTVTSAQKNPTAFYLCASSIQRGGTDTQYFGPGTRLTVL.

This clone showed up just once. The chain couples TRBV19 to TRBJ1-4, with D tentatively TRBD1 (5 bases). CDR3 length equals 14 residues. The ends were cut back, 3 bases at V and 9 bases at J, with 14 bases in the middle. Per the germline V gene, CDR1 is LNHDA and CDR2 is SQIVND (reference sequence). CDR3 bases: TGTGCCAGTAGTATCTCCCAGGGCAACAAAAAACTGTTTTTT. Encoded protein: CASSISQGNKKLFF.

This chain links TRBV4-1 with TRBJ1-1, with 8 bases lining up with TRBD1. With 4 bases clipped from V and 0 bases from J, the junction kept 1 base outside the gene matches. Germline V gene lookup returns CDR1 MGHRA and CDR2 YSYEKL. The CDR3 is 14 amino acids. The CDR3 nucleotides are TGCGCCAGCAGCCCGACAGGGGTGAACACTGAAGCTTTCTTT. It yields the protein CASSPTGVNTEAFF.

This rearrangement joins TRBV13 to TRBJ2-5, with D possibly TRBD1 on 7 matching bases. V shed 3 bases and J shed 5 bases, with 10 bases lying between them. Germline V gene data show CDR1 as PRHDT and CDR2 as FYEKMQ (reference sequence). There are 13 residues in the CDR3. The CDR3 here is CASSFRGVETQYF. For the CDR3, the DNA is TGTGCCAGCAGCTTCAGGGGGGTGGAGACCCAGTACTTC.

The CDR3 DNA is TGTGCCAGCAGCAGACAGGGGGCTGACTATGGCTACACCTTC. Amino acids: CASSRQGADYGYTF. This sequence joins TRBV7-2 and TRBJ1-2, with 10 bases aligning to TRBD1. The CDR3 spans 14 residues. The germline V gene encodes CDR1 SGHTA and CDR2 FQGNSA. V lost 5 bases to trimming and J lost 3 bases; unmatched junction nucleotides: 3.

The rearrangement uses TRBV11-1 and TRBJ2-7; 8 nucleotides match TRBD1. Germline lookup yields CDR1 SGHAT and CDR2 FQDESV (reference sequence). The CDR3 has 14 residues. The trim removed 4 bases at V and 4 bases at J, leaving 6 bases unmatched. The CDR3 DNA sequence: TGTGCCAGCAGCTCCGGACAGGGTCTTTACGAGCAGTACTTC. It yields the protein CASSSGQGLYEQYF.